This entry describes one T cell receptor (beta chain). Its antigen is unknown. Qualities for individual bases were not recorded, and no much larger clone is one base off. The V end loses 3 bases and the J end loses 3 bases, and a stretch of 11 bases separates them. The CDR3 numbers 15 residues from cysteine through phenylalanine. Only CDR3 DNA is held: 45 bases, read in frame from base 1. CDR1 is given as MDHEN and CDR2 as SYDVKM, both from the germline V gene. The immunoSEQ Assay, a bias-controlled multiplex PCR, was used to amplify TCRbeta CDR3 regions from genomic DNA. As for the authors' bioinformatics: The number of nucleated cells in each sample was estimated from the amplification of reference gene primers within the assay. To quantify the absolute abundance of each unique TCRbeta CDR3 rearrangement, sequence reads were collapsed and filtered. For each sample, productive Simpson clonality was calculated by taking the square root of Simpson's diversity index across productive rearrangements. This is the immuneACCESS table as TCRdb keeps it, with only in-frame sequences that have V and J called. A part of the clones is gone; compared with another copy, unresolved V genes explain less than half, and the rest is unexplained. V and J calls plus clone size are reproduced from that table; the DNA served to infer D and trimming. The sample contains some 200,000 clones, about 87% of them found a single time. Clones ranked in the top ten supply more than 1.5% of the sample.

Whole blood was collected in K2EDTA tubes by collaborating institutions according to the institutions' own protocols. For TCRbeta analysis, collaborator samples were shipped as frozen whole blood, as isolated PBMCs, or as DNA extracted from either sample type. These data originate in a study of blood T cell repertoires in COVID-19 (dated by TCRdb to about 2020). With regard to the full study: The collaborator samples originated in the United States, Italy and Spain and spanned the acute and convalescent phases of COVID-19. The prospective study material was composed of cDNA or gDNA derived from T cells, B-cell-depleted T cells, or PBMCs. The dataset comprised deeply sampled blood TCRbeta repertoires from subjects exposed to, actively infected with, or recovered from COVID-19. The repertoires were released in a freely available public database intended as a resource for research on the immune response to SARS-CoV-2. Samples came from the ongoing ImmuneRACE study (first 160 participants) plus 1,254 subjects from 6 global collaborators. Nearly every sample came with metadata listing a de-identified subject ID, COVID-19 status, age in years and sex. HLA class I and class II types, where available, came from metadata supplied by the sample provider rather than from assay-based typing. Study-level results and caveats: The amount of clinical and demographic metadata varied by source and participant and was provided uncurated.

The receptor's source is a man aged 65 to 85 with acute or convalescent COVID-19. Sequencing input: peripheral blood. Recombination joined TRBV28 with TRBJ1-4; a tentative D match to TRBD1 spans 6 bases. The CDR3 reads CASSFPRGSNEKLFF. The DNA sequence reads TGTGCCAGCAGTTTCCCCAGGGGTTCTAATGAAAAACTGTTTTTT.